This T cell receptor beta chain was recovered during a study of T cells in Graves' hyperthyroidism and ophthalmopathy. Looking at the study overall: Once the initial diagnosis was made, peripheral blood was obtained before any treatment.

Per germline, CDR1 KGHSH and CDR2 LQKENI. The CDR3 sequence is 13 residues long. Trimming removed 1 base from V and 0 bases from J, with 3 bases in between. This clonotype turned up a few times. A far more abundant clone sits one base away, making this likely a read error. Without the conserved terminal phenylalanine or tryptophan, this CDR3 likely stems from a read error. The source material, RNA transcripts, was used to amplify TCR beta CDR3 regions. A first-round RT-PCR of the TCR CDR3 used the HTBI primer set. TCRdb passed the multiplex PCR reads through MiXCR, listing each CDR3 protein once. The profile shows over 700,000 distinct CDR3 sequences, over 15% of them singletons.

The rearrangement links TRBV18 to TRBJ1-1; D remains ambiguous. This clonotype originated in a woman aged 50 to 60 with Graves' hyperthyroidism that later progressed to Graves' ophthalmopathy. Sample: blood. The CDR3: CASSPRMNTEAFL. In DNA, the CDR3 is TGTGCCAGCTCACCACGGATGAACACTGAAGCTTTCCTT.